The 20 T cell receptor beta chains given below trace back to one sample, sequenced in a study of identical twins. One entry per CDR3 protein results from TCRdb running MiXCR on the 5' RACE reads. The sample carries roughly 250,000 distinct CDR3 sequences, roughly 7% recorded once. This sample was shared with a second study, whose subject was yellow fever vaccine responses in identical twins.

The sample comprised memory (CD45RO+) T cells sorted from blood. These receptors all come from a woman younger than 35 in good health.

This clonotype was detected ten times or more. The chain joins TRBV25-1 to TRBJ2-7, with D perhaps matching TRBD2 (6 bases). Deletions cut 6 bases from V and 0 bases from J, with 15 bases between. Looked up from germline, CDR1 is MGHDK and CDR2 is SYGVNS. The CDR3 runs 15 residues. CDR3 DNA: TGTGCCAGCAGCCCGAAGGCCGGGAGCTCCTACGAGCAGTACTTC. Protein product: CASSPKAGSSYEQYF.

The CDR3 loop reads CSALSSGGIGNEQFF. CDR3 nucleotide sequence: TGCAGTGCCCTCTCATCGGGAGGGATCGGCAATGAGCAGTTCTTC. The chain employs TRBV20-1 and TRBJ2-1, with 8 bases matching TRBD2. Germline CDR1 reads DFQATT; CDR2 reads SNEGSKA (reference sequence). With V trimmed by 6 bases and J by 6 bases, 13 bases remained unmatched. The CDR3 length is 15 residues.

This clonotype was counted at least ten times. This chain joins TRBV5-1 and TRBJ2-1, with 10 bases aligning to TRBD2. Trimming took 6 bases from V and 3 from J; bases not matched to a gene: 6. Germline CDR1 SGHRS, CDR2 YFSETQ. This CDR3 contains 15 residues. The CDR3 nucleotides read TGCGCCAGCAACCTAGCGGGAGACATCTACAATGAGCAGTTCTTC. It codes for CASNLAGDIYNEQFF.

The chain has TRBV7-6 and TRBJ2-7; TRBD2 aligns across 8 bases. The germline V gene has CDR1 SGHVS and CDR2 FNYEAQ. The CDR3 is 15 amino acids. Germline trimming cut 5 bases from V and 2 bases from J; bases unmatched to any gene: 8. The chain's CDR3 is CASSLNPREAYEQYF. The CDR3, as DNA: TGTGCCAGCAGCCTCAACCCGCGGGAGGCCTACGAGCAGTACTTC.

The J gene is TRBJ2-7, the V gene TRBV12-3 or TRBV12-4; perhaps TRBD1 as D (7 bases). The CDR3 covers 17 residues. V lost 1 base and J lost 4, with 20 bases in between. In DNA, the CDR3 is TGTGCCAGCAGTTTAGGACAGGGAGGTGCTAACCGATACGAGCAGTACTTC. Translation: CASSLGQGGANRYEQYF.

The V and J genes are TRBV6-1 and TRBJ2-7; tentative D call: TRBD1 (5 bases). Per germline, CDR1 MNHNS and CDR2 SASEGT. V was trimmed by 2 bases and J by 2 bases, leaving 10 bases between them. The CDR3 runs 14 residues. The CDR3 DNA follows: TGTGCCAGCAGTGAATTGCAGGGCACCTACGAGCAGTACTTC. This encodes CASSELQGTYEQYF.

The V and J genes are TRBV5-1 and TRBJ1-3; D remains ambiguous. The CDR3 sequence is 15 residues long. V gave up 2 bases and J gave up 0 bases, with 9 bases separating them. Germline-derived CDR1 and CDR2 are SGHRS and YFSETQ. Here the CDR3 DNA reads TGCGCCAGCAGCTTTGAGGGAGACTCTGGAAACACCATATATTTT. This gives the protein CASSFEGDSGNTIYF.

This clonotype was picked up many times. This chain joins TRBV7-2 and TRBJ1-2; D might be TRBD1 (5 bases). V was clipped by 3 bases and J by 4 bases, with 9 bases between them. The CDR3 has 13 amino acids. Germline CDR1 SGHTA, CDR2 FQGNSA. The CDR3 bases are TGTGCCAGCAGCTTCACGGGACTCTATGGCTACACCTTC. Its protein product is CASSFTGLYGYTF.

This clonotype has ten or more counts. The chain uses TRBV10-3 and TRBJ2-7; 7 positions agree with TRBD2. The junction had 6 bases not matched to a gene; V was cut back by 4 bases and J by 0 bases. Germline V lookup: CDR1 ENHRY, CDR2 SYGVKD. The CDR3 is 15 amino acids. CDR3 coding DNA: TGTGCCATCAGTGCTCTAGCGGCTAGCTCCTACGAGCAGTACTTC. It encodes CAISALAASSYEQYF.

In its sample, this clonotype was seen a few times. The chain has TRBV19 and TRBJ2-5; a possible D gene is TRBD2 (6 bases). The CDR3 sequence is 16 residues long. The ends were cut back, 7 bases at V and 4 bases at J, with 22 bases in the middle. Germline CDR1 is LNHDA and CDR2 is SQIVND (reference sequence). The CDR3 DNA is TGTGCCAGTAAGGACCTGTCGGGGGTCGGTGCAGAGACCCAGTACTTC. Translated, it gives CASKDLSGVGAETQYF.

This clonotype was seen a few times. V usage is TRBV11-3 and J usage is TRBJ2-1; D not certain. Trimming left V 0 bases short and J 9 bases short, with 12 bases between. The length of the CDR3 is 14 residues. Germline V CDR1 and CDR2: SGHNT, YENEEA. The CDR3 coding sequence is TGTGCCAGCAGCTTAGATAAAATGTTCGGTGAGCAGTTCTTC. Amino acid sequence: CASSLDKMFGEQFF. Based on the CDR3 plus reference TRBV11-3 and TRBJ2-1, the full variable domain is EAGVVQSPRYKIIEKKQPVAFWCNPISGHNTLYWYLQNLGQGPELLIRYENEEAVDDSQLPKDRFSAERLKGVDSTLKIQPAELGDSAVYLCASSLDKMFGEQFFGPGTRLTVL.

The sample holds a few counts of this clonotype. The rearrangement links TRBV11-3 to TRBJ2-2; D unresolved. Germline lookup yields CDR1 SGHNT and CDR2 YENEEA. The V gene lost 4 bases and the J gene lost 7 bases, with 16 bases spanning the gap. The CDR3 runs 15 residues. The chain's CDR3 is CASSSLVRDDGELFF. CDR3 in DNA: TGTGCCAGCAGCTCCCTCGTTAGGGATGACGGGGAGCTGTTTTTT.

This clonotype has ten or more counts. In nucleotides, the CDR3 is TGTGCCAGCAGCCCTCGGGACATAGCCCCCCGGGATTCACCCCTCCACTTT. Protein product: CASSPRDIAPRDSPLHF. This chain joins TRBV28 and TRBJ1-6; perhaps TRBD1 as D (6 bases). The CDR3 contains 17 residues. Trimming stripped 6 bases from V and 8 bases from J, with 23 bases between. Germline V lookup: CDR1 MDHEN, CDR2 SYDVKM.

This clonotype has just a few counts. This chain links TRBV28 with TRBJ1-1; 7 nucleotides line up with TRBD1. The V segment lost 7 bases and the J segment 1 base; nucleotides outside the gene matches: 6. This CDR3 has 14 amino acids. Germline loops: CDR1 MDHEN, CDR2 SYDVKM. The CDR3 sequence: CASTLRQGNTEAFF. The CDR3 DNA reads as TGTGCCAGCACCCTCAGACAGGGGAACACTGAAGCTTTCTTT.

This clonotype appeared a few times. The gene calls are TRBV12-3 or TRBV12-4 and TRBJ2-1; the D is unclear. With 5 bases removed from V and 4 bases from J, the gap between germline ends came to 27 bases. There are 19 residues in the CDR3. The CDR3 nucleotides read TGTGCCAGCAGTATAACAAAACCTGGACCTCCCCGGATTTACAATGAGCAGTTCTTC. Its protein is CASSITKPGPPRIYNEQFF.

This clonotype was picked up many times. This chain joins TRBV5-1 and TRBJ2-2; 11 bases are shared with TRBD2. This CDR3 has 17 amino acids. The trim removed 6 bases at V and 1 base at J, leaving 8 bases unmatched. Germline V gives CDR1 SGHRS, CDR2 YFSETQ. The CDR3 DNA follows: TGCGCCAGCACTCTGCGCGGGACTAGCGGGAACACCGGGGAGCTGTTTTTT. It yields the protein CASTLRGTSGNTGELFF. The full variable domain, with the rest looked up from reference TRBV5-1 and TRBJ2-2, is KAGVTQTPRYLIKTRGQQVTLSCSPISGHRSVSWYQQTPGQGLQFLFEYFSETQRNKGNFPGRFSGRQFSNSRSEMNVSTLELGDSALYLCASTLRGTSGNTGELFFGEGSRLTVL.

There are many counts of this clonotype. This chain joins TRBV20-1 and TRBJ2-3; 8 nucleotides agree with TRBD1. In germline, CDR1 is DFQATT, CDR2 SNEGSKA (reference sequence). The CDR3 sequence is 14 residues long. Trimming took 6 bases from V and 5 from J; bases not matched to a gene: 10. The CDR3 DNA reads TGCAGTGCACCGACAGGGGTTTTCGGAGATACGCAGTATTTT. This gives the protein CSAPTGVFGDTQYF.

The rearrangement uses TRBV20-1 and TRBJ2-3; D possibly matches TRBD1 or TRBD2 (5 bases each). The germline CDR1 and CDR2 sequences are DFQATT and SNEGSKA (reference sequence). The V and J ends lost 6 bases and 2 bases respectively, with 21 bases between them. The CDR3 totals 16 residues. The CDR3 DNA reads TGCAGTGCGCCCTCCGGGACCCAAAGCCTCACAGATACGCAGTATTTT. This encodes CSAPSGTQSLTDTQYF.

This clonotype showed up many times. This chain links TRBV7-6 with TRBJ2-7; D remains ambiguous. V lost 1 base and J 2 bases, leaving 12 bases between the germline ends. CDR3 size: 15 residues. Germline V gene lookup returns CDR1 SGHVS and CDR2 FNYEAQ. This CDR3 is CASSLEAGTPYEQYF. In nucleotides, the CDR3 is TGTGCCAGCAGCTTAGAGGCAGGAACTCCCTACGAGCAGTACTTC. The full variable domain, in which reference TRBV7-6 and TRBJ2-7 provide the parts outside the CDR3, is GAGVSQSPRYKVTKRGQDVALRCDPISGHVSLYWYRQALGQGPEFLTYFNYEAQQDKSGLPNDRFSAERPEGSISTLTIQRTEQRDSAMYRCASSLEAGTPYEQYFGPGTRLTVT.

The table lists this clonotype with many counts. J is TRBJ2-3 and V is TRBV20-1, with 9 bases lining up with TRBD1. Unmatched junction bases numbered 5, after V lost 1 base and J lost 0 bases. CDR1 and CDR2 (germline): DFQATT, SNEGSKA (reference sequence). The CDR3 contains 16 residues. The CDR3 loop is CSARGTGGMSTDTQYF. The CDR3 nucleotides are TGCAGTGCTAGAGGAACAGGGGGCATGAGCACAGATACGCAGTATTTT.